What follows are 27 T cell receptor beta chains derived from one specimen sequenced in a study of T cell responses to AZD1222 COVID-19 vaccine. Some clones are missing from TCRdb's copy, which holds only in-frame ones; the method was immunoSEQ multiplex PCR. The table lists 130,000 to 150,000 clones, around 88% of them singletons. The sample was peripheral blood, taken on day 0 of AZD1222 vaccination. The receptors here all came from an adult in good health.

This chain links TRBV5-6 with TRBJ2-5, with a tentative D call TRBD1 (6 bases). CDR1 SGHDT and CDR2 YYEEEE come from the germline V gene. This CDR3 contains 16 residues. V dropped 4 bases and J dropped 2 bases, with 18 bases sitting between them. The CDR3 reads CASSQDSPVKQETQYF. CDR3 DNA sequence: TGTGCCAGCAGCCAGGACAGCCCGGTTAAGCAAGAGACCCAGTACTTC. Drawing the rest from reference TRBV5-6 and TRBJ2-5, the complete variable domain is DAGVTQSPTHLIKTRGQQVTLRCSPKSGHDTVSWYQQALGQGPQFIFQYYEEEERQRGNFPDRFSGHQFPNYSSELNVNALLLGDSALYLCASSQDSPVKQETQYFGPGTRLLVL.

The chain carries TRBV5-1 and TRBJ2-3, with 11 bases fitting TRBD2. This CDR3 region has 16 residues. The junction had 4 bases not matched to a gene; V was cut back by 4 bases and J by 0 bases. From germline, CDR1 is SGHRS and CDR2 YFSETQ. This CDR3 is CASSPGLAASTDTQYF. CDR3 nucleotides: TGCGCCAGCAGCCCGGGACTAGCGGCTAGCACAGATACGCAGTATTTT.

The chain uses TRBV9 and TRBJ1-5; a possible D gene is TRBD1 (6 bases). The CDR3 contains 16 residues. The V and J ends lost 0 bases and 4 bases respectively, with 14 bases between them. Germline V gives CDR1 SGDLS, CDR2 YYNGEE. In nucleotides, the CDR3 is TGTGCCAGCAGCGTAGACCCAGGGGCCGGGAATCAGCCCCAGCATTTT. Its translation: CASSVDPGAGNQPQHF.

Note on this clone: The same CDR3 is also encoded by other DNA sequences in this sample. The chain is built from TRBV27 and TRBJ1-2; 10 bases map to TRBD1. The CDR3 loop spans 14 amino acids. After removal of 6 bases from V and 4 bases from J, the junction contained 5 bases not matched to a gene. Germline CDR1 reads MNHEY; CDR2 reads SMNVEV (reference sequence). The CDR3 sequence is CASRGQGRFYGYTF. The DNA for the CDR3 is TGTGCCAGCAGGGGACAGGGGCGATTCTATGGCTACACCTTC.

This clone has only a few counts. The CDR3 DNA follows: TGTGCCAGCACCCTCTGGTGGGCTACCAAGGGAGCTTTCTTT. Translated, it gives CASTLWWATKGAFF. This chain joins TRBV5-6 and TRBJ1-1; D call uncertain. V lost 6 bases, J lost 10 bases, and 22 bases lay in between. The CDR3 extends over 14 amino acids. Germline V gene lookup returns CDR1 SGHDT and CDR2 YYEEEE.

The genes are TRBV28 and TRBJ2-2; 7 bases agree with TRBD2. Germline V gene data show CDR1 as MDHEN and CDR2 as SYDVKM. V lost 5 bases, J lost 6 bases, and 9 bases stayed unmatched. The CDR3 covers 15 residues. The CDR3 reads CASSAPGLPSGELFF. The CDR3 nucleotides read TGTGCCAGCAGTGCTCCGGGACTACCTTCCGGGGAGCTGTTTTTT.

This chain joins TRBV5-5 and TRBJ1-2; D is unresolved. Germline V lookup: CDR1 SGHKS, CDR2 YYEKEE (reference sequence). The CDR3 length is 17 residues. The V end was cut by 4 bases, the J end by 7 bases, with 26 bases between. CDR3 residues: CASSRLLAATDYFGYTF. DNA of the CDR3: TGTGCCAGCAGCCGATTATTGGCTGCAACGGACTACTTTGGCTACACCTTC.

The chain joins TRBV19 to TRBJ1-1, with D uncertain. Looked up from germline, CDR1 is LNHDA and CDR2 is SQIVND (reference sequence). V was shortened by 0 bases and J by 2 bases, with 7 bases between the two germline ends. The CDR3 loop spans 14 amino acids. The CDR3 coding sequence is TGTGCCAGTAGTATAGATACTATTAACACTGAAGCTTTCTTT. Residues: CASSIDTINTEAFF.

The rearrangement uses TRBV5-6 and TRBJ1-1; no definite D call. Germline-derived CDR1 and CDR2 are SGHDT and YYEEEE. V was cut by 4 bases and J by 1 base, with 8 bases left in between. The length of the CDR3 is 13 residues. The CDR3 DNA is TGTGCCAGCAGCCCTACCTGGAACACTGAAGCTTTCTTT. It codes for CASSPTWNTEAFF.

The V call is TRBV2, the J call TRBJ1-5; D not certain. Germline loops: CDR1 SNHLY, CDR2 FYNNEI. The CDR3 length is 14 residues. V was pared by 4 bases and J by 4 bases, with 11 bases between. CDR3 nucleotide sequence: TGTGCCAGCAGTGGGAGATCTGCGAATCAGCCCCAGCATTTT. It translates to CASSGRSANQPQHF.

The rearrangement joins TRBV4-2 to TRBJ1-1, with D uncertain. CDR1 is LGHNA, CDR2 YNFKEQ, per germline. The CDR3 covers 11 residues. Between the trimmed V and J ends, which lost 2 bases and 5 bases, there was a span of 3 bases. The chain's CDR3 is CASSQNTEAFF. The CDR3 DNA sequence: TGTGCCAGCAGCCAAAATACTGAAGCTTTCTTT.

The chain is built from TRBV6-1 and TRBJ1-3, with D maybe TRBD1 (5 bases). CDR1 and CDR2 from the germline V gene are MNHNS and SASEGT. The CDR3 contains 13 residues. V lost 3 bases and J lost 2, with 5 bases in between. The CDR3 loop is CASSDRAGNTIYF. The CDR3, as DNA: TGTGCCAGCAGTGACAGGGCTGGAAACACCATATATTTT.

The chain has TRBV5-1 and TRBJ1-3, with 7 bases that match TRBD1. Looked up from germline, CDR1 is SGHRS and CDR2 is YFSETQ. With V trimmed by 4 bases and J by 4 bases, 5 bases remained unmatched. The CDR3 consists of 14 residues. CDR3 nucleotides: TGCGCCAGCAGCCCCGGGACAGTAGGAAACACCATATATTTT. Its translation: CASSPGTVGNTIYF.

V and J are TRBV3-1 (or the pseudogene TRBV3-2) and TRBJ1-6; TRBD1 might be the D (6 bases). Germline V gives CDR1 LGHDT, CDR2 YNNKEL (reference sequence). The CDR3 extends over 16 amino acids. The V end lost 0 bases, the J end lost 8 bases, and 14 bases lay between the germline ends. CDR3 in amino acids: CASSQDWPRGHSPLHF. In DNA, the CDR3 is TGTGCCAGCAGCCAAGATTGGCCCCGGGGGCATTCACCCCTCCACTTT.

This clone was counted a few times. The chain employs TRBV9 and TRBJ1-1, with TRBD1 matching 10 bases. CDR1 and CDR2 (germline): SGDLS, YYNGEE. This CDR3 has 15 residues. The J segment lost 6 bases and the V segment lost 1 base, leaving 6 bases of the junction unmatched. The CDR3 sequence is CASSVSRDRGSEAFF. CDR3 bases: TGTGCCAGCAGCGTATCGAGGGACAGGGGTTCTGAAGCTTTCTTT. The full variable domain, with the rest looked up from reference TRBV9 and TRBJ1-1, is DSGVTQTPKHLITATGQRVTLRCSPRSGDLSVYWYQQSLDQGLQFLIQYYNGEERAKGNILERFSAQQFPDLHSELNLSSLELGDSALYFCASSVSRDRGSEAFFGQGTRLTVV.

This clone was recorded only once. This chain joins TRBV7-2 and TRBJ2-5; possible D gene TRBD2, 5 bases. In germline, CDR1 is SGHTA, CDR2 FQGNSA. The length of the CDR3 is 14 residues. V dropped 1 base and J dropped 2 bases, with 8 bases sitting between them. In DNA, the CDR3 is TGTGCCAGCAGCTTAGAAGCGGTACAAGAGACCCAGTACTTC. Translated, it gives CASSLEAVQETQYF.

The chain uses TRBV6-1 and TRBJ1-1, with D unresolved. The germline gives CDR1 MNHNS, CDR2 SASEGT. This CDR3 spans 11 amino acids. Trimming took 2 bases from V and 6 from J, leaving 4 bases between them. The CDR3 DNA reads TGTGCCAGCAGTGAAATGTCTGAAGCTTTCTTT. Amino acid sequence: CASSEMSEAFF.

This clone was seen a single time. This chain joins TRBV5-1 and TRBJ2-2; no definite D call. CDR3 length: 14 amino acids. The germline V gene encodes CDR1 SGHRS and CDR2 YFSETQ. With 6 bases removed from V and 2 bases from J, the gap between germline ends came to 11 bases. The CDR3 spells CASKKVENTGELFF. The CDR3 DNA sequence: TGCGCCAGCAAAAAGGTTGAAAACACCGGGGAGCTGTTTTTT.

The sample holds one count of this clone. The chain is built from TRBV27 and TRBJ1-1; no definite D call. Germline V gene sequence: CDR1 MNHEY, CDR2 SMNVEV (reference sequence). The V end lost 6 bases, the J end lost 6 bases, and 14 bases lay between the germline ends. This CDR3 region has 13 residues. The CDR3 sequence is CASSSHFPPEAFF. The CDR3 region has the DNA TGTGCCAGCAGCTCACACTTCCCCCCTGAAGCTTTCTTT.

This rearrangement joins TRBV3-1 (or the pseudogene TRBV3-2) to TRBJ2-3, with TRBD2 matching over 8 bases. Germline V CDR1 and CDR2: LGHDT, YNNKEL (reference sequence). Unmatched junction bases numbered 6, after V lost 0 bases and J lost 4 bases. This CDR3 is built from 16 residues. The CDR3 DNA reads TGTGCCAGCAGCCAAGATCAAATACTAGCGGCAGATACGCAGTATTTT. Its protein is CASSQDQILAADTQYF.

This chain joins TRBV6-5 and TRBJ1-2, with a possible D match to TRBD1 (5 bases). The CDR3 spans 14 residues. The V end lost 3 bases, the J end lost 8 bases, and 16 bases lay between the germline ends. The germline CDR1 and CDR2 sequences are MNHEY and SVGAGI. CDR3 nucleotide sequence: TGTGCCAGCAGTTATAATCTGGTTAACAGGGGCTACACCTTC. Its translation is CASSYNLVNRGYTF.

This chain joins TRBV5-1 and TRBJ1-2; D is perhaps TRBD1 (6 bases). Germline CDR1 reads SGHRS; CDR2 reads YFSETQ. Between the trimmed V and J ends, which lost 1 base and 4 bases, there was a span of 14 bases. The CDR3 extends over 15 amino acids. The CDR3 protein is CASSLRGPSSYGYTF. CDR3 bases: TGCGCCAGCAGCTTGCGGGGGCCGTCAAGCTATGGCTACACCTTC.

This clone was observed once. The V and J genes are TRBV5-6 and TRBJ2-5; D is ambiguous. The CDR3 length is 15 residues. Germline V lookup: CDR1 SGHDT, CDR2 YYEEEE. The germline V and J ends were trimmed by 2 bases and 0 bases, with 11 bases remaining between them. The CDR3 is CASSFRVSHQETQYF. CDR3 bases: TGTGCCAGCAGCTTCCGGGTCTCCCACCAAGAGACCCAGTACTTC.

This clone was seen ten or more times. This sequence joins TRBV3-1 (or the pseudogene TRBV3-2) and TRBJ1-2; TRBD1 matches at 8 bases. The CDR3 runs to 17 residues. Germline-derived CDR1 and CDR2 are LGHDT and YNNKEL (reference sequence). The trim removed 1 base at V and 8 bases at J, leaving 15 bases unmatched. The CDR3 spells CASSQVQGGPRSRGYTF. CDR3 coding DNA: TGTGCCAGCAGCCAAGTACAGGGGGGGCCAAGGAGTCGAGGCTACACCTTC.

The DNA for the CDR3 is TGTGCCATCGCCGCTAGCACCCAAGAGACCCAGTACTTC. As protein: CAIAASTQETQYF. This sequence joins TRBV10-3 and TRBJ2-5; D might be TRBD2 (5 bases). Germline V gene lookup returns CDR1 ENHRY and CDR2 SYGVKD. The CDR3 is 13 residues long. Trimming removed 8 bases from V and 1 base from J, with 11 bases in between.

V and J are TRBV28 and TRBJ1-2; D ambiguous. This CDR3 spans 12 amino acids. The V end was cut by 6 bases, the J end by 8 bases, with 13 bases between. In germline, CDR1 is MDHEN, CDR2 SYDVKM. CDR3 sequence (DNA): TGTGCCAGCAGCCGCCGCTTAGGGGGCTACACCTTC. As protein: CASSRRLGGYTF.

The chain links TRBV3-1 (or the pseudogene TRBV3-2) to TRBJ1-6; possibly TRBD1 for D (6 bases). Germline lookup yields CDR1 LGHDT and CDR2 YNNKEL (reference sequence). CDR3 size: 15 residues. Trimming shortened V by 3 bases and J by 7 bases, and 13 bases separated the two germline ends. DNA of the CDR3: TGTGCCAGCAGCCAGGGAGTTCAGGGGAATTCACCCCTCCACTTT. It encodes CASSQGVQGNSPLHF.